This entry concerns a single TCR beta chain. Its antigen is as yet unknown. The data were taken from a study of T cells in Graves' hyperthyroidism and ophthalmopathy. Using RNA transcripts as the source, TCR beta CDR3 regions were amplified. HTBI primers were used for first-round RT-PCR of the TCR CDR3. One entry per CDR3 protein results from TCRdb running MiXCR on the multiplex PCR reads. The sample holds hundreds of thousands of distinct CDR3 sequences, 14% to 15% seen once. The germline CDR1 and CDR2 sequences are WSHSY and SAAADI. Deletions cut 3 bases from V and 8 bases from J, with 13 bases between. The CDR3 runs 14 residues. General study points: Median prediction lead before ophthalmopathy onset was about 6.5 months with the model.

Diagnoses were made from clinical symptoms, serum measures (thyroxine and TRAb), thyroid ultrasound and orbital computed tomography. The sequenced sample was blood. V usage is TRBV10-2 and J usage is TRBJ1-4, with TRBD1 as a possible D gene (6 bases). The sequence was collected from a man younger than 35 with Graves' ophthalmopathy. The CDR3 nucleotides are TGCGCCAGCAGTGACAGGGGAGGTTTCGAAAAACTGTTTTTT. Protein product: CASSDRGGFEKLFF.